This TCR beta chain was sequenced during a study of long-term antiretroviral therapy in people with HIV. Whole-study findings and limits: After ART, diversity increased yet remained lower than transplant donor controls. It was not possible to obtain data on ART adherence, viral resistance or therapy changes. Pre-ART expanded clones dominated the repertoire at every time point.

Without exception, participants with HIV were treated in the United States. The assay used was immunoSEQ (version v3.0), run at survey level. The data were produced by immunoSEQ multiplex PCR, yet TCRdb's version contains in-frame clones alone and is incomplete. The table has around 40,000 clones, 75% to 90% seen once. The CDR3 is 16 residues long. CDR1 SEHNR and CDR2 FQNEAQ come from the germline V gene (reference sequence). Trimming left V 5 bases short and J 3 bases short, with 18 bases between. The sample holds one count of this clone. Its specificity is not known. The rearrangement uses TRBV7-9 and TRBJ2-3; TRBD1 is a possible D gene (6 bases). The sequencing used unsorted PBMCs, collected just before starting antiretroviral therapy. The clonotype comes from a woman aged 18-29 years with HIV. The CDR3 DNA reads TGTGCCAGCAGCCCCACCACAGGGTTTAGGACAGATACGCAGTATTTT. Amino acids: CASSPTTGFRTDTQYF.